The sample holds one count of the clone carrying this TCR beta chain. Antigen specificity is unknown. These data are taken from a study of T cell clonotyping in hematopoietic cell transplantation. The study's findings and limits: Without cell sorting, CD4 versus CD8 contributions remain unresolved. At the given depth, recipient repertoires were over 95% de novo clonotypes. Recipient TCR diversity dropped after transplant; expanded clonotypes rose from day 30 to 180.

Here immunoSEQ multiplex PCR was the method, and the copy in TCRdb shows in-frame clones only, minus some. Of some 15,000 clones in the sample, about 61% were seen once. The V end lost 0 bases, the J end lost 0 bases, and 10 bases lay between the germline ends. CDR1 and CDR2 (germline): SGHDT, YYEEEE. This CDR3 region has 16 residues. Blood collection times were about day -28 and days 30, 100, 180 posttransplant. The chain combines TRBV5-6 with TRBJ1-5; D is undetermined. The receptor was derived from a male patient between 45 and 59 years old who had an allogeneic stem cell transplant from an unrelated donor, so T cells may come from the graft donor. Some clones in this sample may be carry-over from other donors' samples. Material: PBMCs, obtained 30 days after allogeneic stem cell transplant. The CDR3 region has the DNA TGTGCCAGCAGCTTGGTTGGGCAGCTTAGCAATCAGCCCCAGCATTTT. Translated: CASSLVGQLSNQPQHF.